Shown below are 31 T cell receptor beta chains from a single sample sequenced in a study of blood T cells in healthy people across ages. The second PCR ran about 6 to 12 cycles with a sample-barcoded 5' primer and J-beta primers. TCRdb used MiXCR to reprocess the 5' RACE reads, holding one entry per CDR3 protein. This repertoire shows roughly 1,300,000 distinct CDR3 sequences, approximately 59% found once; its top ten account for 6.7%. Specimen: blood. The origin of the receptors is a man aged 18-30 years in good health.

This clonotype occurred many times. The rearrangement uses TRBV10-3 and TRBJ2-1; weak D call: TRBD2 (5 bases). The V gene's germline CDR1 is ENHRY and CDR2 SYGVKD. The V gene lost 3 bases and the J gene lost 8 bases, with 14 bases spanning the gap. This CDR3 contains 14 residues. CDR3 protein: CAISERPGGDEQFF. For the CDR3, the DNA is TGTGCCATCAGTGAACGACCAGGAGGCGATGAGCAGTTCTTC.

This clonotype was observed a handful of times. The chain joins TRBV7-2 to TRBJ2-4, with TRBD2 identical over 9 bases. The assigned J gene may be wrong: the sequence end matches TRBJ2-7 better. CDR3 length equals 18 residues. CDR1 is SGHTA and CDR2 is FQGNSA in the germline V gene. CDR3 bases: TGTGCCAGCAGCAAAACTAGCGGGTTGGCCCTTACTTCCTACGAGCAGTACTTC. Its translation: CASSKTSGLALTSYEQYF.

This chain connects TRBV7-2 to TRBJ2-1; no definite D call. V lost 1 base and J lost 4, with 14 bases in between. CDR1 SGHTA and CDR2 FQGNSA come from the germline V gene. CDR3 length: 16 residues. CDR3 sequence: CASSLDDTRRYNEQFF. For the CDR3, the DNA is TGTGCCAGCAGCTTAGATGACACTCGACGGTACAATGAGCAGTTCTTC.

The chain links TRBV29-1 to TRBJ2-1; TRBD2 matches 10 bases. Germline CDR1 and CDR2: SQVTM and ANQGSEA. There are 14 residues in the CDR3. V dropped 6 bases and J dropped 8; count of bases not matched to a gene: 10. The CDR3 protein is CSVRPGLASDEQFF. Written as DNA, the CDR3 is TGCAGCGTCCGACCGGGACTAGCGTCCGATGAGCAGTTCTTC.

Concerning this clonotype itself: At one end the junction does not follow the germline gene, possibly because of a read error. This sequence joins TRBV20-1 and TRBJ2-3; D may be TRBD2 (6 bases). The CDR3 extends over 11 amino acids. Germline values: CDR1 DFQATT, CDR2 SNEGSKA (reference sequence). CDR3 residues: CGATSLDTQYF. The CDR3 nucleotides are TGCGGTGCTACTAGCTTGGATACGCAGTATTTT.

This clonotype was seen only once. The gene calls are TRBV6-6 and TRBJ2-7; D unresolved. CDR3 length equals 15 residues. Trimming pared 5 bases from V and 2 bases from J, leaving 16 bases between. In germline, CDR1 is MNHNY, CDR2 SVGAGI (reference sequence). CDR3 protein: CASSGRSLNPYEQYF. The DNA of the CDR3 is TGTGCCAGCAGTGGACGAAGTCTGAATCCCTACGAGCAGTACTTC.

This chain connects TRBV20-1 to TRBJ2-7; D possibly corresponds to TRBD1 (6 bases). Germline CDR1 reads DFQATT; CDR2 reads SNEGSKA (reference sequence). The ends were cut back, 2 bases at V and 4 bases at J, with 12 bases in the middle. CDR3 length equals 13 residues. This CDR3 is CSARRGQIYEQYF. CDR3 sequence (DNA): TGCAGTGCTAGACGCGGACAGATTTACGAGCAGTACTTC.

This chain's CDR3 is CASRPAVLFDSPLHF. CDR3 in DNA: TGTGCCAGCAGGCCCGCGGTCCTCTTTGATTCACCCCTCCACTTT. This chain joins TRBV27 and TRBJ1-6; D is ambiguous. Looked up from germline, CDR1 is MNHEY and CDR2 is SMNVEV (reference sequence). Between the trimmed V and J ends, which lost 6 bases and 8 bases, there was a span of 17 bases. This CDR3 is 15 amino acids long.

The chain links TRBV6-2 or TRBV6-3 to TRBJ1-2, with D maybe TRBD1 (5 bases). V lost 8 bases and J 6 bases, leaving 16 bases between the germline ends. Germline-derived CDR1 and CDR2 are MNHEY and SVGEGT. The CDR3 runs to 13 residues. The CDR3 sequence is CASGPLSGDGYTF. The CDR3 nucleotides read TGTGCCAGCGGACCTTTATCGGGGGATGGCTACACCTTC.

The rearrangement uses TRBV7-9 and TRBJ2-5, with 8 bases aligning to TRBD1. Germline CDR1 is SEHNR and CDR2 is FQNEAQ (reference sequence). V trimming: 5 bases; J trimming: 5 bases; junction bases outside the gene matches: 13. This CDR3 is built from 16 residues. In DNA, the CDR3 is TGTGCCAGCAGCCCTCAGCAGGGGGCGCGGGATGAGACCCAGTACTTC. Protein: CASSPQQGARDETQYF.

This rearrangement joins TRBV5-1 to TRBJ2-3; 15 bases line up with TRBD2. Trimming at V came to 0 bases and at J to 3 bases, leaving 2 bases not matched to a gene. CDR3 size: 17 residues. The germline V gene has CDR1 SGHRS and CDR2 YFSETQ. The CDR3 bases are TGCGCCAGCAGCTTGGAGGGGACTAGCGGGAGGACAGATACGCAGTATTTT. Its translation is CASSLEGTSGRTDTQYF.

This clonotype appeared once. This sequence joins TRBV6-2 or TRBV6-3 and TRBJ2-1; TRBD2 matches at 16 bases. The CDR3 consists of 16 residues. Looked up from germline, CDR1 is MNHEY and CDR2 is SVGEGT. The V and J ends lost 2 bases and 10 bases, in that order; junction bases with no gene match: 5. The CDR3, as DNA: TGTGCCAGCAGTTACACGGGGACTAGCGGGGGGGTCGAGCAGTTCTTC. It specifies CASSYTGTSGGVEQFF.

V is TRBV20-1 and J is TRBJ2-3, with D unresolved. CDR3 size: 14 residues. V lost 4 bases and J lost 1, with 12 bases in between. Germline assignment: CDR1 DFQATT and CDR2 SNEGSKA (reference sequence). In DNA form, the CDR3 reads TGCAGTGCTATATTGGGATGGGGCACAGATACGCAGTATTTT. This translates into CSAILGWGTDTQYF.

The chain employs TRBV5-1 and TRBJ2-1; perhaps TRBD2 as D (6 bases). The germline CDR1 and CDR2 sequences are SGHRS and YFSETQ. The CDR3 is 19 amino acids. V lost 2 bases and J lost 2, with 23 bases in between. The CDR3 spells CASSLLALRLGTPYNEQFF. The CDR3 DNA follows: TGCGCCAGCAGCTTACTCGCCCTCAGACTAGGGACCCCCTACAATGAGCAGTTCTTC.

The chain couples TRBV24-1 to TRBJ2-3, with D perhaps matching TRBD2 (5 bases). V was pared by 3 bases and J by 9 bases, with 12 bases between. This CDR3 spans 13 amino acids. The germline V gene has CDR1 KGHDR and CDR2 SFDVKD. CDR3 sequence reads: CATSDTTSETQYF. CDR3 in DNA: TGTGCCACCAGTGATACAACTAGTGAGACGCAGTATTTT.

This sequence joins TRBV29-1 and TRBJ2-1; no clear D gene. Trimming cost V 6 bases and J 10 bases, with 16 bases left between them. Germline CDR1 reads SQVTM; CDR2 reads ANQGSEA. CDR3 length equals 12 residues. The CDR3 DNA reads TGCAGCGTCGATCTTTGGGTCGAGGAGCAGTTCTTC. Protein product: CSVDLWVEEQFF.

The rearrangement joins TRBV29-1 to TRBJ2-3; TRBD1 might be the D (5 bases). Germline values: CDR1 SQVTM, CDR2 ANQGSEA. V lost 7 bases and J 1 base, leaving 12 bases between the germline ends. The CDR3 extends over 13 amino acids. CDR3 nucleotide sequence: TGCAGCGCCACCGTAGGGGGCACAGATACGCAGTATTTT. It yields the protein CSATVGGTDTQYF.

The chain combines TRBV5-1 with TRBJ2-7; D ambiguous. The CDR3 totals 15 residues. V lost 7 bases to trimming and J lost 10 bases, with 27 bases between them. Per germline, CDR1 SGHRS and CDR2 YFSETQ. CDR3 in amino acids: CASGPGRSMRDTQYF. In DNA, the CDR3 is TGCGCCAGCGGTCCCGGCAGGAGTATGCGAGATACCCAGTACTTC.

This chain links TRBV2 with TRBJ1-6; D ambiguous. The V end lost 2 bases, the J end lost 8 bases, and 7 bases lay between the germline ends. The length of the CDR3 is 13 residues. Germline assignment: CDR1 SNHLY and CDR2 FYNNEI. CDR3 nucleotide sequence: TGTGCCAGCAGTGAATATAAGTATTCACCCCTCCACTTT. Amino acid sequence: CASSEYKYSPLHF.

This clonotype was observed a handful of times. CDR3 amino acids: CASSHPDGSSYNSPLHF. The CDR3, as DNA: TGTGCCAGCAGCCATCCGGACGGGAGCTCCTATAATTCACCCCTCCACTTT. This chain uses TRBV4-2 with TRBJ1-6; no definite D call. CDR3 size: 17 residues. V gave up 3 bases and J gave up 0 bases, with 12 bases separating them. Germline V gene data show CDR1 as LGHNA and CDR2 as YNFKEQ.

Here the CDR3 reads CSARALAGQGNEQFF. CDR3 nucleotide sequence: TGCAGTGCTAGAGCCTTAGCGGGGCAAGGCAATGAGCAGTTCTTC. The V gene is TRBV20-1, the J gene TRBJ2-1, with TRBD2 identical over 8 bases. CDR3 size: 15 residues. Losses at the gene ends were 1 base for V and 6 bases for J; bases not matched to a gene: 8. The germline gives CDR1 DFQATT, CDR2 SNEGSKA (reference sequence).

The chain employs TRBV5-1 and TRBJ1-4; D may be TRBD1 (5 bases). CDR1 is SGHRS, CDR2 YFSETQ, per germline. This CDR3 spans 15 amino acids. The V end was cut by 4 bases, the J end by 8 bases, with 18 bases between. CDR3 sequence (DNA): TGCGCCAGCAGCATCCTCGGGGCAGACTTCGAAAAACTGTTTTTT. Its translation is CASSILGADFEKLFF.

This clonotype was found once. The chain is built from TRBV27 and TRBJ1-6; D uncertain. The CDR3 contains 18 residues. Trimming cost V 8 bases and J 9 bases, with 29 bases left between them. Per germline, CDR1 MNHEY and CDR2 SMNVEV (reference sequence). The CDR3 bases are TGTGCCAGCTCGAACACGAGCGTCCCCCAGAGGCATCCTTCACCCCTCCACTTT. Protein product: CASSNTSVPQRHPSPLHF.

The rearrangement joins TRBV28 to TRBJ2-5, with TRBD2 identical over 8 bases. Germline V gene data show CDR1 as MDHEN and CDR2 as SYDVKM. The J segment lost 4 bases and the V segment lost 4 bases, leaving 11 bases of the junction unmatched. The CDR3 consists of 16 residues. The CDR3 sequence is CASSYYRGGQLETQYF. Here the CDR3 DNA reads TGTGCCAGCAGTTACTATCGGGGGGGCCAGTTAGAGACCCAGTACTTC.

This chain uses TRBV4-2 with TRBJ2-7; D not certain. The CDR3 loop spans 16 amino acids. With 0 bases removed from V and 2 bases from J, the gap between germline ends came to 14 bases. The germline CDR1 and CDR2 sequences are LGHNA and YNFKEQ. The CDR3 DNA follows: TGTGCCAGCAGCCAAGAGGCAATAGACCCTACCTACGAGCAGTACTTC. Amino acids: CASSQEAIDPTYEQYF.

A word on this clonotype: The DNA is left out, because the CDR3 cannot be placed on it with certainty; the CDR3 is given as TCRdb lists it. The chain links TRBV21-1 to TRBJ1-2. TRBV21-1 is an annotated pseudogene. The CDR3 contains 13 residues when both ends are counted. This chain's CDR3 is CASSCGRPYGCTF.

V gene TRBV24-1 combines with J gene TRBJ2-6; D is undetermined. CDR3 size: 15 residues. Per germline, CDR1 KGHDR and CDR2 SFDVKD. V lost 3 bases and J lost 4, with 9 bases in between. DNA of the CDR3: TGTGCCACCAGTGATCTCCGGACCGGGGCCAACGTCCTGACTTTC. Amino acids: CATSDLRTGANVLTF.

The chain employs TRBV4-1 and TRBJ2-5, with unresolved D. CDR3 length equals 16 residues. The V end was cut by 0 bases, the J end by 5 bases, with 16 bases between. CDR1 is MGHRA, CDR2 YSYEKL, per germline. The DNA for the CDR3 is TGCGCCAGCAGCCAAGATATTTACCTATGGAGCGAGACCCAGTACTTC. It specifies CASSQDIYLWSETQYF.

J is TRBJ2-7 and V is TRBV12-3 or TRBV12-4; D is unresolved. The CDR3 extends over 13 amino acids. Trimming stripped 3 bases from V and 0 bases from J, with 6 bases between. The CDR3 nucleotides are TGTGCCAGCAGTTTTCCAGACTCCTACGAGCAGTACTTC. It yields the protein CASSFPDSYEQYF.

V and J are TRBV10-3 and TRBJ1-1; the D is unclear. The CDR3 runs 13 residues. Trimming cost V 11 bases and J 3 bases, with 16 bases left between them. CDR1 is ENHRY and CDR2 is SYGVKD in the germline V gene. CDR3 sequence: CASLGVWDTEAFF. DNA of the CDR3: TGTGCCTCGCTCGGGGTTTGGGACACTGAAGCTTTCTTT.

On this clonotype itself: At one boundary the junction diverges from the germline segment, which might be a read error. The rearrangement joins TRBV4-3 to TRBJ1-5; TRBD1 aligns across 10 bases. This CDR3 is 15 amino acids long. Per the germline V gene, CDR1 is LGHNA and CDR2 is YSLEER. CDR3 DNA: TGCACCAGCAGCCAAGATTGGGACAGGGGTCAGCCCCAGCATTTT. It encodes CTSSQDWDRGQPQHF.